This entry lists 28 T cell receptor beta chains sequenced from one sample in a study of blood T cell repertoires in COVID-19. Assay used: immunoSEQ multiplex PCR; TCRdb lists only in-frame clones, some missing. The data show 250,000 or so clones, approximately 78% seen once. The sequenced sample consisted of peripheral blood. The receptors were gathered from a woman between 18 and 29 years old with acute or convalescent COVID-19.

The CDR3 DNA is TGTGCCAGCAGCTTAGGACAGCCGATTATGAACACTGAAGCTTTCTTT. It encodes CASSLGQPIMNTEAFF. The V and J genes are TRBV7-9 and TRBJ1-1; possible D gene TRBD1, 5 bases. The CDR3 consists of 16 residues. The germline gives CDR1 SEHNR, CDR2 FQNEAQ (reference sequence). Trimming removed 1 base from V and 0 bases from J, with 12 bases in between.

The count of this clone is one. The CDR3 nucleotides read TGTGCCAGCAGTGGCGGCGGGCAGAACACCGGGGAGCTGTTTTTT. This gives the protein CASSGGGQNTGELFF. The chain recombines TRBV9 with TRBJ2-2; TRBD2 is a possible D gene (5 bases). Trimming took off 5 bases at V and 1 base at J, with 12 bases between the two ends. CDR3 length: 15 residues. Per germline, CDR1 SGDLS and CDR2 YYNGEE.

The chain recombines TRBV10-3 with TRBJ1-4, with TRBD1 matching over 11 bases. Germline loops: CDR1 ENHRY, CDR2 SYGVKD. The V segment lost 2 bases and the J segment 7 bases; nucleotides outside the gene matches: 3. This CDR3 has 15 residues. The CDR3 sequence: CAISERTGGGEKLFF. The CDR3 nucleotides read TGTGCCATCAGTGAGCGGACAGGGGGCGGTGAAAAACTGTTTTTT.

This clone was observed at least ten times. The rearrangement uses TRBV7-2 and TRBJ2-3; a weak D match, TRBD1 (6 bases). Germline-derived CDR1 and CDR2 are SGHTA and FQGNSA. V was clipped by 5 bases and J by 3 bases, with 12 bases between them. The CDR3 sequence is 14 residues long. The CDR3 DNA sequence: TGTGCCAGCAGCAGGGGGTATTATACAGATACGCAGTATTTT. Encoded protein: CASSRGYYTDTQYF. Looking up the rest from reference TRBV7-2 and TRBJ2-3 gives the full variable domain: GAGVSQSPSNKVTEKGKDVELRCDPISGHTALYWYRQSLGQGLEFLIYFQGNSAPDKSGLPSDRFSAERTGGSVSTLTIQRTQQEDSAVYLCASSRGYYTDTQYFGPGTRLTVL.

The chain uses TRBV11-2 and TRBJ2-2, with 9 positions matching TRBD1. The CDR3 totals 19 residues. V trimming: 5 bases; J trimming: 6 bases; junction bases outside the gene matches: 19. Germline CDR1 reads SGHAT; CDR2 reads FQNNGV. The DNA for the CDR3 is TGTGCCAGCAGCCTTTTAATCCGGATGACAGGGGGTAGGGCCGGGGAGCTGTTTTTT. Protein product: CASSLLIRMTGGRAGELFF.

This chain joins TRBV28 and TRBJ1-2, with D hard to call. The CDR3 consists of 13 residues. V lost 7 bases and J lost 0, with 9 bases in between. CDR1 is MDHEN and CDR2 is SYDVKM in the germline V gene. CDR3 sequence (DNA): TGTGCCAGCACCGTTATTCCTAACTATGGCTACACCTTC. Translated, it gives CASTVIPNYGYTF.

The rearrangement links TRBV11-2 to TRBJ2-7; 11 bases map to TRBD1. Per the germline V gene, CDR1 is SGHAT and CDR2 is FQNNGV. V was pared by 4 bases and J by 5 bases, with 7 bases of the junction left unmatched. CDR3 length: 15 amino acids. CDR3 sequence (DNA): TGTGCCAGCAGCTACGGACAGGGGGCTTACGACGAGCAGTACTTC. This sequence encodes CASSYGQGAYDEQYF. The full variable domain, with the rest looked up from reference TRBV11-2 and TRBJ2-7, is EAGVAQSPRYKIIEKRQSVAFWCNPISGHATLYWYQQILGQGPKLLIQFQNNGVVDDSQLPKDRFSAERLKGVDSTLKIQPAKLEDSAVYLCASSYGQGAYDEQYFGPGTRLTVT.

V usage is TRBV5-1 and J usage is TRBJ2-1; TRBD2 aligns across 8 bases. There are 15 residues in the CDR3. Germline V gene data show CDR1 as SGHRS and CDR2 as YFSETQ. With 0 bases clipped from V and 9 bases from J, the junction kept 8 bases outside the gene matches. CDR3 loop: CASSLVGGGTVEQFF. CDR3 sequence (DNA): TGCGCCAGCAGCTTGGTGGGCGGGGGGACGGTTGAGCAGTTCTTC.

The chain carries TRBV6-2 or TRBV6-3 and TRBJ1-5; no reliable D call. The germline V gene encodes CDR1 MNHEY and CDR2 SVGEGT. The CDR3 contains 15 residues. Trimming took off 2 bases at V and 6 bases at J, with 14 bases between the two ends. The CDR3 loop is CASSYQTTFLQPQHF. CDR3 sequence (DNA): TGTGCCAGCAGTTACCAGACGACATTTCTTCAGCCCCAGCATTTT.

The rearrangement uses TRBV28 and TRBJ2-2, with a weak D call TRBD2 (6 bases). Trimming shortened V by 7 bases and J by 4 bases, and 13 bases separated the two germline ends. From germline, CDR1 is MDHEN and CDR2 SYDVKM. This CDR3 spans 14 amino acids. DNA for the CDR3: TGTGCCAGCAAGGAGGGCCGTGGCACCGGGGAGCTGTTTTTT. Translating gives CASKEGRGTGELFF. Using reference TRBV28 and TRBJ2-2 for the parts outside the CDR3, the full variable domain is DVKVTQSSRYLVKRTGEKVFLECVQDMDHENMFWYRQDPGLGLRLIYFSYDVKMKEKGDIPEGYSVSREKKERFSLILESASTNQTSMYLCASKEGRGTGELFFGEGSRLTVL.

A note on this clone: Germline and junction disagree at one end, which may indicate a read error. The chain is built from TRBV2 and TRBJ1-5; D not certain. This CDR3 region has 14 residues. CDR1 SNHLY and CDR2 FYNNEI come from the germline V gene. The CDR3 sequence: CASSEWRQNRPQHF. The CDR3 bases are TGTGCCAGCAGTGAATGGAGGCAGAATCGGCCCCAGCATTTT.

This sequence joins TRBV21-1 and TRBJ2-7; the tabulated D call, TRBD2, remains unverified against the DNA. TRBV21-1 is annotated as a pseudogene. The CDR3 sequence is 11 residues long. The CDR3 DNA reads TGTGCCAGCAGCAATCCCCGCGAGCAGTACTTC. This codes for CASSNPREQYF.

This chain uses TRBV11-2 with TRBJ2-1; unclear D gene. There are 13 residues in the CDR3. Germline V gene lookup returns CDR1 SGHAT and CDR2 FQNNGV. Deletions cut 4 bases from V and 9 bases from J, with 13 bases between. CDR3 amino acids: CASSSQTETEQFF. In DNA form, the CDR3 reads TGTGCCAGCAGCTCCCAGACGGAGACTGAGCAGTTCTTC.

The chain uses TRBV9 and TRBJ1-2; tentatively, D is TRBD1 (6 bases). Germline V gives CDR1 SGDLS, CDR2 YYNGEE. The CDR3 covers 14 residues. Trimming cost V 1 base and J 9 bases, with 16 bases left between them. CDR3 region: CASSVNTGPGRYTF. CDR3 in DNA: TGTGCCAGCAGCGTAAATACAGGGCCCGGTCGCTACACCTTC. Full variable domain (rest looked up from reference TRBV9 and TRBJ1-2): DSGVTQTPKHLITATGQRVTLRCSPRSGDLSVYWYQQSLDQGLQFLIQYYNGEERAKGNILERFSAQQFPDLHSELNLSSLELGDSALYFCASSVNTGPGRYTFGSGTRLTVV.

CDR3 DNA sequence: TGTGCCAGCAGTTTATGGGCGTTGAGCAATCAGCCCCAGCATTTT. This sequence encodes CASSLWALSNQPQHF. The V call is TRBV27, the J call TRBJ1-5, with D uncertain. The ends were cut back, 1 base at V and 1 base at J, with 8 bases in the middle. Germline V gives CDR1 MNHEY, CDR2 SMNVEV (reference sequence). There are 15 residues in the CDR3.

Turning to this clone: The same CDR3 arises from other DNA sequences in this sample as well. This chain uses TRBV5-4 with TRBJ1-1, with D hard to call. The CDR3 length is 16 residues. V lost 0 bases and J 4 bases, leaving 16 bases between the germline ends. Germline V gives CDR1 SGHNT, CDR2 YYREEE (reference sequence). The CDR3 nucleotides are TGTGCCAGCAGCTTGGCTGGCCGATTGGAGGGCACTGAAGCTTTCTTT. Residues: CASSLAGRLEGTEAFF.

CDR3 bases: TGTGCCACCAGTGATTTGGGCCCACAGGGGACAGGGCATCCAGATACGCAGTATTTT. This translates into CATSDLGPQGTGHPDTQYF. The rearrangement joins TRBV24-1 to TRBJ2-3, with 9 positions matching TRBD1. CDR3 size: 19 residues. The germline V gene encodes CDR1 KGHDR and CDR2 SFDVKD. V lost 0 bases and J lost 4; bases outside the gene matches: 13.

DNA of the CDR3: TGCGCCAGCAGCGGACGGACTAGGAATGAGCAGTTCTTC. Its protein is CASSGRTRNEQFF. The chain couples TRBV5-1 to TRBJ2-1, with 7 bases matching TRBD2. Trimming took 4 bases from V and 7 from J; bases not matched to a gene: 5. Germline CDR1 is SGHRS and CDR2 is YFSETQ. The CDR3 extends over 13 amino acids.

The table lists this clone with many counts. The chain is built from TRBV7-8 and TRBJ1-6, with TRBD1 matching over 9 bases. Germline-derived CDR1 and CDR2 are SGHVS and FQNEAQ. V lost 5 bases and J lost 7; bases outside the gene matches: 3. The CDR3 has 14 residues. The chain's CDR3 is CASSLDRGNSPLHF. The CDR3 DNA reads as TGTGCCAGCAGCCTAGACAGGGGGAATTCACCCCTCCACTTT.

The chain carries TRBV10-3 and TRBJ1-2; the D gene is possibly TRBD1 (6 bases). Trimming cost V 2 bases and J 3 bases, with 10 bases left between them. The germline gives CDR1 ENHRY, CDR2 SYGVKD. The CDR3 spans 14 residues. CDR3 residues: CAISETGKDYGYTF. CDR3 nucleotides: TGTGCCATCAGTGAGACAGGGAAGGACTATGGCTACACCTTC.

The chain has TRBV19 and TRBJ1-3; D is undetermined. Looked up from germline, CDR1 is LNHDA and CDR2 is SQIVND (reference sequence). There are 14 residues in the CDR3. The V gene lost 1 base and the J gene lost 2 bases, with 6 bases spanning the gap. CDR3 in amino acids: CASSIGSAGNTIYF. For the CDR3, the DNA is TGTGCCAGTAGTATAGGGAGCGCTGGAAACACCATATATTTT.

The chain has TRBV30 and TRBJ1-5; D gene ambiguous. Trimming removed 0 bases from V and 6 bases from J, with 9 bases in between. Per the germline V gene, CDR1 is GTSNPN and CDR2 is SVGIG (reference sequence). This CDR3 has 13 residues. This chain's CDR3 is CAWSVAGGQPQHF. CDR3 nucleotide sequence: TGTGCCTGGAGTGTGGCAGGTGGTCAGCCCCAGCATTTT.

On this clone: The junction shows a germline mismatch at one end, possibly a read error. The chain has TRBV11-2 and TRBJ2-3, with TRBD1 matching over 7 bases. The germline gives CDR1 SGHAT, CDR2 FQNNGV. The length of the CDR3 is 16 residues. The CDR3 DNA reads TGTGCCAGCAGCGCCCGACAGGGCCCAAGCAGAGATACGCAGTATTTT. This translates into CASSARQGPSRDTQYF.

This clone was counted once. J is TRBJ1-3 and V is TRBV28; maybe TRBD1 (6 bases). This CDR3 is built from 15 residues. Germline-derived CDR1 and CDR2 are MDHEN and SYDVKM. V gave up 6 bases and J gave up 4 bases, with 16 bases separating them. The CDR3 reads CASRTGPPTGNTIYF. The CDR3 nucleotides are TGTGCCAGCAGAACAGGGCCGCCTACCGGAAACACCATATATTTT. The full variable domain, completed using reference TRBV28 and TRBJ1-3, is DVKVTQSSRYLVKRTGEKVFLECVQDMDHENMFWYRQDPGLGLRLIYFSYDVKMKEKGDIPEGYSVSREKKERFSLILESASTNQTSMYLCASRTGPPTGNTIYFGEGSWLTVV.

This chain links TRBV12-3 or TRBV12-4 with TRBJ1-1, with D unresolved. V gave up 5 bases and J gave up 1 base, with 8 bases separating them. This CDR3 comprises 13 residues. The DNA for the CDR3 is TGTGCCAGCAGTCCATCAGAGAACACTGAAGCTTTCTTT. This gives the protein CASSPSENTEAFF.

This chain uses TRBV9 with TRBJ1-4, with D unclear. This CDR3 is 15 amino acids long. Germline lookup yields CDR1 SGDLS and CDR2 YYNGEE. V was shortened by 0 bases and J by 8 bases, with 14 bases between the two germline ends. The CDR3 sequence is CASSVAGGIGEKLFF. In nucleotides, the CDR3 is TGTGCCAGCAGCGTAGCTGGAGGGATCGGCGAAAAACTGTTTTTT.

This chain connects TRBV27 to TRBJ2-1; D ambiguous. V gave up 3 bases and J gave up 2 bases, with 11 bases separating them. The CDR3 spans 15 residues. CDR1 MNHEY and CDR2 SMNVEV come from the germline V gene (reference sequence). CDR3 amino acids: CASSLIAQTYNEQFF. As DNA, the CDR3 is TGTGCCAGCAGTTTGATTGCGCAAACCTACAATGAGCAGTTCTTC.

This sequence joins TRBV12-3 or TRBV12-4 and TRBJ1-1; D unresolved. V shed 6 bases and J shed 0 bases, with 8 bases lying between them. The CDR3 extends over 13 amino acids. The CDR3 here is CASRFTVNTEAFF. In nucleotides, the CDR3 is TGTGCCAGCAGATTTACAGTGAACACTGAAGCTTTCTTT.